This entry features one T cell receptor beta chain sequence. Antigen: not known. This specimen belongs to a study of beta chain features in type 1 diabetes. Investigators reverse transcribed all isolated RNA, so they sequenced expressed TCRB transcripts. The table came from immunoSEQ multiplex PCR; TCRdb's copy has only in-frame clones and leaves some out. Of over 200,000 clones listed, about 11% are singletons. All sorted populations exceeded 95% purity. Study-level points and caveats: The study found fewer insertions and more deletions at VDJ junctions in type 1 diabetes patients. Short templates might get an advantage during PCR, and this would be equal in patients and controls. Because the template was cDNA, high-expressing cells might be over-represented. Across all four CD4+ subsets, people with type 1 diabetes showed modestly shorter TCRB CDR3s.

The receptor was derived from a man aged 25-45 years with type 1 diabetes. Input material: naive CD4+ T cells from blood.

CDR3 bases: TGTGCCAGCAGCGTAGATTACTCTGGAAACACCATATATTTT. Encoded protein: CASSVDYSGNTIYF. This chain joins TRBV9 and TRBJ1-3; D gene ambiguous. This CDR3 has 14 residues. With 0 bases removed from V and 0 bases from J, the gap between germline ends came to 4 bases. Germline V lookup: CDR1 SGDLS, CDR2 YYNGEE.